Sequencing of this T cell receptor beta chain was carried out in a study of cytomegalovirus exposure and HLA in healthy donors (dated 2017 in TCRdb). Concerning the study at large: An earlier analysis of several hundred of the donors reported roughly 300 Gb of sequence data and around 100 million unique TCR beta sequences obtained from about 170 million T cells. In an earlier analysis of 587 of the donors, high-throughput TCR beta sequencing was used to judge whether each TCR beta V gene segment behaved as functional or pseudogenic. The aim of the study was to test whether cataloging public T cell receptors could identify signatures of past pathogen exposure. Of the roughly 390 genotyped donors, less than 90% were placed in the genetic ancestry cluster associated with self-reported Caucasian donors. The study combined high-throughput TCR immunosequencing, statistical association of individual TCRs with disease status, and machine learning to predict cytomegalovirus infection status. In a later analysis, previously published TCR beta repertoires from 670 or so donors were re-analyzed and high-resolution HLA genotyping was added so that TCR occurrence patterns could be studied. In a later genetic analysis, genome-wide SNP genotypes for about three fifths of the 666 donors were used, and that subset was treated as a discovery cohort. Because of strong linkage in the cohort, four or five DR-DQ haplotypes were treated as single units for association and clustering. Class I and class II HLA loci were covered by the typing at four-digit resolution. Donor age, sex, ethnicity and CMV serostatus were compiled alongside the repertoire data. The T cell repertoires of 670 or so subjects were profiled by immunosequencing and related to cytomegalovirus serostatus. Typing coverage differed by locus: A, B, C, DRB1 and DQB1 were typed in roughly 629-630 donors, DQA1 in around 500, DPA1 in 600 to 610, and DPB1 in 400 to 480. An early release that covered roughly 600 HLA-typed donors contained approximately 300 gigabases of sequencing data and about 84 million unique TCR sequences. All discovery cohort repertoires had been generated using a single sequencing platform. The later analysis used no new phenotypic data to find candidate immune exposures, relying instead on TCR beta sequences and their occurrence across donors. Along with the roughly 670-subject first cohort, a separate validation cohort of over a hundred different subjects was used. Among under 450 genotyped donors of the cohort, an average of about 240,000 unique TCR beta nucleotide sequences were sequenced per donor, roughly a sixth of them non-productive. General findings and caveats noted by the study authors: At a false discovery rate of 0.05, a later analysis linked some 18,000 TCR beta sequences to specific HLA alleles. The study listed approximately 160 TCR beta chains as associated with cytomegalovirus. The sequencing pipeline was judged likely to have produced a cluster of highly shared sequence variants as a technical artifact. The classifier was reported to diagnose cytomegalovirus status with high specificity and sensitivity in both the original and validation cohorts. Because counts were too low, about 18 rarely observed V segments, including chromosome 9 orphons, were excluded from the earlier analysis of some 540 of the donors. Because HLA typing was missing for some donors at each locus, association tests included only the typed subset. Most TCR sequences were observed very rarely across donors, whereas some public TCRs were present in many individuals. In a later genetic analysis, fewer N-insertions in productive TCRs were reported among donors in an Asian-associated ancestry cluster than the roughly 640-donor mean. According to a later analysis, TCR association rates differed among HLA loci, with DRB1 alleles showing the most associated TCRs and HLA-C alleles showing the fewest. An earlier analysis of some 590 of the donors showed that most TCR beta V segments appeared in productive rearrangements either about 90% or about 30% of the time, which broadly matched IMGT annotations. According to a later analysis, parvovirus B19, influenza, CMV and Epstein-Barr virus appeared linked to several top co-occurrence clusters. CMV serostatus was the only immune exposure information available for the cohort. V-gene and J-gene trimming of TCR beta chains was associated with a missense DCLRE1C variant in a later genetic analysis, and the association was replicated in an independent cohort. Linkage disequilibrium might explain the correlated functional status among segregating V segments, but an unknown experimental factor could not be excluded. Roughly uniform sequencing depth across donors was assumed in presence/absence analyses, although this assumption may not hold. According to the authors, the approach could potentially be generalized to other disease states and immunological phenotypes. Compared with equally common non-associated chains, HLA-associated TCR beta chains in a later analysis were more clonally expanded and had lower generation probabilities. A further reported finding was that TCR beta sequences accurately predicted the HLA-A and HLA-B alleles for most subjects in the first cohort. In a later analysis, most CMV-associated TCR beta chains were found to appear HLA-restricted, with HLA associations seemingly driven largely by CMV exposure. Three of the identified cytomegalovirus-associated TCR beta chains were confirmed in vitro to be specific for cytomegalovirus antigens. This cohort had only TCR beta chains sequenced, and the lack of alpha or paired-chain data limited which features could be detected. Some IMGT-functional V segments, including TRBV6-2 and TRBV6-3, could not be told apart with the 87-base-pair reads, so those segments were excluded. Strong co-occurrence of HLA alleles, especially DR and DQ, made assigning TCR associations to individual alleles difficult.

This clone was counted between two and nine times. The antigen this receptor binds is unknown. Within one base of it there is no much larger clone, and no base qualities were kept. The library came from the immunoSEQ multiplex PCR assay. For the multiplex PCR, a mixture combining 60 forward primers for TCR Vbeta segments and 13 reverse primers for TCR Jbeta segments was used. A multiplex PCR assay on genomic DNA amplified the CDR3 region of rearranged TCR beta genes. Amplified TCR beta libraries were sequenced as 87-base-pair reads on the Illumina HiSeq System. The source study handled its data this way. In a later analysis, some 80 million unique TCR beta chains were counted across the 500 to 700 repertoires, and approximately 11 million of these chains were shared by at least two donors. A nearest-neighbor algorithm error-corrected the raw reads and collapsed the reads into unique sequences, merging closely related sequences to remove PCR and sequencing errors. To assign V, D and J gene segments, CDR3 sequences were aligned to IMGT reference sequences. Each retained sequence needed at least a six-nucleotide match to both a V gene segment and a J gene segment. A rearrangement was called productive if the CDR3 had no stop codons and remained in frame with V and J, and every other rearrangement was called non-productive. Following IMGT convention, CDR3 was defined as the stretch from the second conserved V-encoded cysteine up to the conserved J-encoded phenylalanine. The earlier analysis of a few hundred of the donors excluded sequences that lacked an unambiguous match to a single V gene segment. In an earlier analysis of 587 of the donors, a V segment was called functional when productive rearrangements were above 56.7%, and segregating when the standard deviation between donors exceeded 5%. A statistical classification framework was built to diagnose cytomegalovirus status from the catalog of TCR beta chain sequences. A later analysis assigned V and J genes by comparing TCR nucleotide sequences with IMGT/GENE-DB human TR gene sequences. Using the TCRdist pipeline, a later analysis assigned CDR3 sequences along with most-parsimonious VDJ recombination scenarios. A later analysis defined each TCR beta chain by its CDR3 amino acid sequence plus V-gene family, and excluded reads lacking a unique V-gene family. A later analysis removed nearly 600 highly shared, low-generation-probability nucleotide sequences to deal with suspected cross-contamination and a sequencing artifact. For each public chain, a later analysis derived a clonal expansion index from normalized ranks of inferred template counts within each repertoire. In a later analysis, generation probabilities were computed with a VDJ recombination model fitted to out-of-frame rearrangements, and the resulting probabilities were checked against IGoR. Hypergeometric tests were used in a later analysis to score TCR-TCR, TCR-HLA and TCR-CMV co-occurrence, with a repertoire-size bias correction applied to the TCR pairs. To estimate false discovery rates, a later analysis permuted the HLA or CMV assignments 20 times. A later analysis grouped co-occurring TCRs with DBSCAN, adding TCRdist sequence similarity when clustering within HLA-allele-positive subsets. Repertoires with fewer than 30,000 or more than 120,000 public chains were left out of co-occurrence clustering, as were a few repertoires with anomalous nucleotide sharing. TCRdb provides this immuneACCESS table in a form limited to in-frame rearrangements. Some clones are lacking; in checked studies, under half of them reflect an unresolved V gene, and why the rest are absent is not known. V, J and clone size are taken as reported in that table, and D and trimming were inferred from the DNA itself. Here the sample has around 93,000 clones; about four fifths occur a single time. Approximately 3.8% of the sample is taken by the ten largest.

Based on the germline V gene, the CDR1 and CDR2 sequences are MGHDK and SYGVNS. From the cysteine through the phenylalanine, the CDR3 covers 13 amino acids. Only the CDR3 region is kept as DNA, spanning 39 bases read in frame from base 1. For this chain, trimming is 8 bases at the V end and 5 bases at the J end, and the number of junction bases without a gene match is 8. In total, roughly 670 healthy bone marrow donors made up the cohort. All cohort members were sampled while nominally healthy, although unrecorded immune exposures were likely present. The donor was CMV seronegative and was included in the group of a few hundred seronegative cohort members. Every donor gave a peripheral blood sample, and the peripheral blood mononuclear cells from that sample were used for TCR beta sequencing. The Qiagen DNeasy Blood Extraction Kit was used to extract genomic DNA from the blood cell samples.

The receptor chain draws on TRBV25-1 and TRBJ1-1, and 7 bases in between align with TRBD1. The source is a man aged 45 to 65 in good health and CMV-seronegative. Sequencing was done on a sample of PBMCs. CDR3 loop: CASAQGFGTEAFF. The nucleotide sequence reads as follows: TGTGCCAGCGCACAGGGGTTTGGGACTGAAGCTTTCTTT.